Listed below are T cell receptor beta chains from one sample, sequenced in a study of T cells in tuberculosis. Libraries were prepared by immunoSEQ multiplex PCR; TCRdb keeps only in-frame clonotypes and omits some of them. This table has about 50,000 clones, roughly 95% appearing once. The material was PBMCs, obtained at tuberculosis diagnosis. Source of these receptors: an adult with tuberculosis. CDR3s include the opening cysteine and the closing phenylalanine or tryptophan. The order of the fields is D gene, J gene, clone size, V gene, CDR3 DNA, CDR3 protein. The D gene is left open where the match is weak. A row's size may be missing; if present it is once, few, many or a size class.

d_gene: -; j_gene: TRBJ1-2; abundance: -; v_gene: TRBV6-1; CDR3nt: TGTGCCAGCAGTGAAGCGCGGGTCTCTGGCTACACCTTC; CDR3aa: CASSEARVSGYTF
d_gene: -; j_gene: TRBJ1-1; abundance: -; v_gene: TRBV7-2; CDR3nt: TGTGCCAGCAGCTTAAGCGTAGGGGGACGGCGGATTAGGAACACTGAAGCTTTCTTT; CDR3aa: CASSLSVGGRRIRNTEAFF
d_gene: -; j_gene: TRBJ1-4; abundance: -; v_gene: TRBV5-1; CDR3nt: TGCGCCAGCAGCTTGGGACTTAGCGATGAAAAACTGTTTTTT; CDR3aa: CASSLGLSDEKLFF
d_gene: -; j_gene: TRBJ1-2; abundance: -; v_gene: TRBV6-1; CDR3nt: TGTGCCAGCAGTGACTTATGGGGCAACGTTAACTATGGCTACACCTTC; CDR3aa: CASSDLWGNVNYGYTF
d_gene: -; j_gene: TRBJ1-2; abundance: -; v_gene: TRBV20-1; CDR3nt: TGCAGTGCTAGGACAGTGCCTGGCTACACCTTC; CDR3aa: CSARTVPGYTF
d_gene: TRBD1; j_gene: TRBJ2-7; abundance: -; v_gene: TRBV7-9; CDR3nt: TGTGCCAGCAGCTTCGGTGGGACAGGGGGCTACGAGCAGTACTTC; CDR3aa: CASSFGGTGGYEQYF
d_gene: TRBD2; j_gene: TRBJ2-2; abundance: once; v_gene: TRBV4-3; CDR3nt: TGCGCCAGCAGCCAAGGACTAGCGGGAGGGACCGGGGAGCTGTTTTTT; CDR3aa: CASSQGLAGGTGELFF
d_gene: -; j_gene: TRBJ2-1; abundance: -; v_gene: TRBV9; CDR3nt: TGTGCCAGCGCCAAGTGGAGCTCCTACAATGAGCAGTTCTTC; CDR3aa: CASAKWSSYNEQFF
d_gene: -; j_gene: TRBJ2-6; abundance: -; v_gene: TRBV19; CDR3nt: TGTGCCAGTAGTATAGATCGGGGCTCTGGGGCCAACGTCCTGACTTTC; CDR3aa: CASSIDRGSGANVLTF
d_gene: -; j_gene: TRBJ1-5; abundance: -; v_gene: TRBV19; CDR3nt: TGTGCCAGTAGTATAGATGCCGGGACACCGAGCAATCAGCCCCAGCATTTT; CDR3aa: CASSIDAGTPSNQPQHF
d_gene: -; j_gene: TRBJ1-4; abundance: -; v_gene: TRBV11-2; CDR3nt: TGTGCCAGCAGCTTAGGTCTCAGTTTTAATGAAAAACTGTTTTTT; CDR3aa: CASSLGLSFNEKLFF
d_gene: TRBD2; j_gene: TRBJ2-1; abundance: -; v_gene: TRBV19; CDR3nt: TGTGCCAGTAGTACCCCGAAAGCGGGAGGTTACAATGAGCAGTTCTTC; CDR3aa: CASSTPKAGGYNEQFF
d_gene: TRBD1; j_gene: TRBJ1-2; abundance: -; v_gene: TRBV4-1; CDR3nt: TGCGCCAGCAGCCGCTCAAGAAATGAGGGGGCCGGCTATGGCTACACCTTC; CDR3aa: CASSRSRNEGAGYGYTF
d_gene: -; j_gene: TRBJ2-1; abundance: -; v_gene: TRBV7-9; CDR3nt: TGTGCCAGCAGCCACCCAGGTGGTGATGAGCAGTTCTTC; CDR3aa: CASSHPGGDEQFF
d_gene: TRBD2; j_gene: TRBJ2-1; abundance: -; v_gene: TRBV4-3; CDR3nt: TGCGCCAGCAGCCTTGGACCCGTCACACTAGCGGGAGGAGATGAGCAGTTCTTC; CDR3aa: CASSLGPVTLAGGDEQFF
d_gene: -; j_gene: TRBJ2-3; abundance: -; v_gene: TRBV28; CDR3nt: TGTGCCAGCAGCGAGGCCCAAGGTTACACAGATACGCAGTATTTT; CDR3aa: CASSEAQGYTDTQYF
d_gene: -; j_gene: TRBJ2-7; abundance: -; v_gene: TRBV4-3; CDR3nt: TGCGCCAGCAGCCAAGAAGTTCGCGGATCCTACGAGCAGTACTTC; CDR3aa: CASSQEVRGSYEQYF
d_gene: -; j_gene: TRBJ1-2; abundance: -; v_gene: TRBV28; CDR3nt: TGTGCCAGCAGTTTGCTATTTTCTGGCTACACCTTC; CDR3aa: CASSLLFSGYTF
d_gene: -; j_gene: TRBJ2-7; abundance: -; v_gene: TRBV7-2; CDR3nt: TGTGCCAGCAGCCTAGCCGGCGGATCCTACGAGCAGTACTTC; CDR3aa: CASSLAGGSYEQYF
d_gene: -; j_gene: TRBJ1-4; abundance: -; v_gene: TRBV28; CDR3nt: TGTGCCAGCAGTTTCTCTCTTGAAAAACTGTTTTTT; CDR3aa: CASSFSLEKLFF
d_gene: TRBD2; j_gene: TRBJ2-5; abundance: -; v_gene: TRBV5-6; CDR3nt: TGTGCCAGCAGCTTTCTAGCGGGAGGGAGAGAGACCCAGTACTTC; CDR3aa: CASSFLAGGRETQYF
d_gene: -; j_gene: TRBJ2-2; abundance: -; v_gene: TRBV9; CDR3nt: TGTGCCAGCAGCGTAGTGGCTAGCGCCGACACCGGGGAGCTGTTTTTT; CDR3aa: CASSVVASADTGELFF
d_gene: TRBD2; j_gene: TRBJ2-5; abundance: -; v_gene: TRBV11-2; CDR3nt: TGTGCCAGCAGTTATGTCGGGACTACCCAAGAGACCCAGTACTTC; CDR3aa: CASSYVGTTQETQYF
d_gene: TRBD1; j_gene: TRBJ2-3; abundance: few; v_gene: TRBV7-8; CDR3nt: TGTGCCAGCAGCTTAGTTGGGACAGGGGGGACGAGCACAGATACGCAGTATTTT; CDR3aa: CASSLVGTGGTSTDTQYF
d_gene: -; j_gene: TRBJ1-1; abundance: -; v_gene: TRBV5-1; CDR3nt: TGCGCCAGCAGCTTGGATTTCAGGAACACTGAAGCTTTCTTT; CDR3aa: CASSLDFRNTEAFF
d_gene: -; j_gene: TRBJ1-1; abundance: -; v_gene: TRBV7-8; CDR3nt: TGTGCCAGCAGCTTAGACAGCACTGAAGCTTTCTTT; CDR3aa: CASSLDSTEAFF
d_gene: TRBD1; j_gene: TRBJ2-2; abundance: -; v_gene: TRBV25-1; CDR3nt: TGTGCCAGCCTCGGCCCGGGGACAGGGAACACCGGGGAGCTGTTTTTT; CDR3aa: CASLGPGTGNTGELFF
d_gene: TRBD1; j_gene: TRBJ2-5; abundance: -; v_gene: TRBV7-2; CDR3nt: TGTGCCAGCAGCCCCCGGGACAGGGGTCAAGAGACCCAGTACTTC; CDR3aa: CASSPRDRGQETQYF
d_gene: -; j_gene: TRBJ1-1; abundance: -; v_gene: TRBV9; CDR3nt: TGTGCCAGCAGCGACCAAGGATGGGGCAACACTGAAGCTTTCTTT; CDR3aa: CASSDQGWGNTEAFF
d_gene: -; j_gene: TRBJ2-3; abundance: -; v_gene: TRBV29-1; CDR3nt: TGCAGCGTTGTAACAGGGTACACAGATACGCAGTATTTT; CDR3aa: CSVVTGYTDTQYF
d_gene: TRBD2; j_gene: TRBJ2-3; abundance: -; v_gene: TRBV6-4; CDR3nt: TGTGCCAGCAGTCGCCTCGGGGGGGGCACAGATACGCAGTATTTT; CDR3aa: CASSRLGGGTDTQYF
d_gene: -; j_gene: TRBJ1-6; abundance: -; v_gene: TRBV15; CDR3nt: TGTGCCACCAGCACGGGGACTTCCCGAGAGGCCCTCCACTTT; CDR3aa: CATSTGTSREALHF
d_gene: -; j_gene: TRBJ1-2; abundance: -; v_gene: TRBV30; CDR3nt: TGTGCCTGGAGGCAGGCTCTGATCAATGGCTACACCTTC; CDR3aa: CAWRQALINGYTF
d_gene: TRBD1; j_gene: TRBJ1-5; abundance: -; v_gene: TRBV19; CDR3nt: TGTGCCAGTAGAGGCAGGGGGGACAATCAGCCCCAGCATTTT; CDR3aa: CASRGRGDNQPQHF
d_gene: TRBD2; j_gene: TRBJ2-1; abundance: -; v_gene: TRBV19; CDR3nt: TGTGCCAGTAGTACCAGACCGGGACTAGCGGGAGAAGAGCAGTTCTTC; CDR3aa: CASSTRPGLAGEEQFF
d_gene: TRBD2; j_gene: TRBJ2-7; abundance: -; v_gene: TRBV6-5; CDR3nt: TGTGCCAGCAGTAGATCTAGCGGGAGGGGGGAGCAGTACTTC; CDR3aa: CASSRSSGRGEQYF
d_gene: TRBD1; j_gene: TRBJ1-6; abundance: -; v_gene: TRBV7-2; CDR3nt: TGTGCCAGCAGCTTATATTGGGCGGACAGGCTAGATTCACCCCTCCACTTT; CDR3aa: CASSLYWADRLDSPLHF
d_gene: TRBD2; j_gene: TRBJ2-1; abundance: -; v_gene: TRBV9; CDR3nt: TGTGCCAGCAGCGTCCTAGCGGGAGGCCCCGGGGGCCACAATGAGCAGTTCTTC; CDR3aa: CASSVLAGGPGGHNEQFF
d_gene: -; j_gene: TRBJ1-1; abundance: once; v_gene: TRBV7-6; CDR3nt: TGTGCCAGCAGCCGAATACCGCAGGAGAACACTGAAGCTTTCTTT; CDR3aa: CASSRIPQENTEAFF
d_gene: -; j_gene: TRBJ2-7; abundance: -; v_gene: TRBV19; CDR3nt: TGTGCCAGTAGTATTACGGCGGCCGCCTACGAGCAGTACTTC; CDR3aa: CASSITAAAYEQYF
d_gene: TRBD2; j_gene: TRBJ2-3; abundance: -; v_gene: TRBV11-3; CDR3nt: TGTGCCAGCAGCTCCCGTGGAGCGGGACCCACAGATACGCAGTATTTT; CDR3aa: CASSSRGAGPTDTQYF
d_gene: -; j_gene: TRBJ2-3; abundance: -; v_gene: TRBV7-6; CDR3nt: TGTGCCAGCAGTTCCTATAGCACAGATACGCAGTATTTT; CDR3aa: CASSSYSTDTQYF
d_gene: TRBD2; j_gene: TRBJ2-1; abundance: -; v_gene: TRBV7-2; CDR3nt: TGTGCCAGCAGCTTTAAACCGCGGGGACTAGATTTCTCCTACAATGAGCAGTTCTTC; CDR3aa: CASSFKPRGLDFSYNEQFF
d_gene: -; j_gene: TRBJ1-5; abundance: -; v_gene: TRBV19; CDR3nt: TGTGCCAGTAATACAGGGAATCGTTACGGTCAGCCCCAGCATTTT; CDR3aa: CASNTGNRYGQPQHF
d_gene: -; j_gene: TRBJ2-1; abundance: -; v_gene: TRBV28; CDR3nt: TGTGCCAGCAGTCCCCCGCGGGACAGCTACTACAATGAGCAGTTCTTC; CDR3aa: CASSPPRDSYYNEQFF
d_gene: TRBD2; j_gene: TRBJ2-3; abundance: -; v_gene: TRBV7-2; CDR3nt: TGTGCCAGCAGCTTAGAGGCTAGCGGGAGGGCTTCAGATACGCAGTATTTT; CDR3aa: CASSLEASGRASDTQYF
d_gene: -; j_gene: TRBJ2-7; abundance: -; v_gene: TRBV4-3; CDR3nt: TGCGCCAGCAGCCAAGATTTTGCGCTAGTGGACGAGCAGTACTTC; CDR3aa: CASSQDFALVDEQYF
d_gene: TRBD2; j_gene: TRBJ2-1; abundance: -; v_gene: TRBV6-6; CDR3nt: TGTGCCAGCAGATGGGTAGCGGGACTTAACAATGAGCAGTTCTTC; CDR3aa: CASRWVAGLNNEQFF
d_gene: TRBD2; j_gene: TRBJ2-1; abundance: -; v_gene: TRBV30; CDR3nt: TGTGCCTGGAGCCTTAGCGGGAGAAACTTCTACAATGAGCAGTTCTTC; CDR3aa: CAWSLSGRNFYNEQFF
d_gene: TRBD1; j_gene: TRBJ2-7; abundance: -; v_gene: TRBV7-2; CDR3nt: TGTGCCAGCAGCCCCCCCGGGACAGGGGCCTACGAGCAGTACTTC; CDR3aa: CASSPPGTGAYEQYF
d_gene: -; j_gene: TRBJ1-1; abundance: -; v_gene: TRBV7-9; CDR3nt: TGTGCCAGCAGCTTAGGTTCGGGGACTGAAGCTTTCTTT; CDR3aa: CASSLGSGTEAFF
d_gene: TRBD2; j_gene: TRBJ2-3; abundance: -; v_gene: TRBV28; CDR3nt: TGTGCCAGCAGTTTTGATTTGAGTGTTGTGGGACTAGCGGGAGGAGGCACAGATACGCAGTATTTT; CDR3aa: CASSFDLSVVGLAGGGTDTQYF
d_gene: -; j_gene: TRBJ1-2; abundance: -; v_gene: TRBV14; CDR3nt: TGTGCCAGCAGCCAACTTAACTATGGCTACACCTTC; CDR3aa: CASSQLNYGYTF
d_gene: TRBD2; j_gene: TRBJ2-7; abundance: -; v_gene: TRBV5-6; CDR3nt: TGTGCCAGCAGCCTAACTAGCGGGACTTCCTACGAGCAGTACTTC; CDR3aa: CASSLTSGTSYEQYF